This T cell receptor (beta chain) was captured in a study of beta chain features in type 1 diabetes. Findings and limits, study-wide: Patients' naive, central memory and Treg TCRB repertoires seemed closer to one another than those of healthy donors. Among type 1 diabetes patients, VDJ junctions had fewer insertions and more deletions.

Points on this clone: Its specificity is not known.

Reverse transcribing all isolated RNA meant expressed TCRB transcripts were sequenced. TCRdb's table, derived via immunoSEQ multiplex PCR, lists solely in-frame clones and lacks some. This sample has around 300,000 clones, with about 8.5% found just once. Roughly 100 mL of blood, on average, came from one heparinised draw per donor. After removal of 11 bases from V and 1 base from J, the junction contained 9 bases not matched to a gene. Looked up from germline, CDR1 is SNHLY and CDR2 is FYNNEI. The CDR3 contains 14 residues. The TCR originated in a young woman in good health. The gene calls are TRBV2 and TRBJ2-3; 7 positions agree with TRBD2. Material for sequencing was central memory CD4+ T cells from blood. The CDR3: CAGSRGRGTDTQYF. The CDR3 DNA sequence: TGTGCCGGCTCACGGGGGAGGGGCACAGATACGCAGTATTTT.